The 24 T cell receptor beta chains listed next were all sequenced from one sample in a study of T-cell memory formation after mild COVID-19. TCRdb ran MiXCR on the 5' RACE reads and lists one entry per CDR3 protein. Of approximately 490,000 distinct CDR3 sequences in the sample, about a fifth were seen once. The source material was PBMCs or a T cell subset sorted from them (not recorded which). These receptors were taken from an adult woman who had mild COVID-19 (a few samples of this study predate the infection). Cell type and time point are not known.

There are a few counts of this clonotype. V is TRBV6-6 and J is TRBJ2-1; D uncertain. The germline CDR1 and CDR2 sequences are MNHNY and SVGAGI (reference sequence). The CDR3 runs 14 residues. Trimming took 2 bases from V and 6 from J, leaving 11 bases between them. In nucleotides, the CDR3 is TGTGCCAGCAGTTACACCCACCCCTCCAATGAGCAGTTCTTC. Protein sequence: CASSYTHPSNEQFF.

This clonotype was seen more than once but under ten times. V usage is TRBV7-9 and J usage is TRBJ1-2, with D possibly TRBD1 on 5 matching bases. The CDR3 length is 14 residues. The V gene lost 1 base and the J gene lost 4 bases, with 10 bases spanning the gap. Germline V gene data show CDR1 as SEHNR and CDR2 as FQNEAQ (reference sequence). CDR3 in DNA: TGTGCCAGCAGCTTAGGTGACAGTCTCTATGGCTACACCTTC. Its protein product is CASSLGDSLYGYTF.

This clonotype was counted only a few times. The chain combines TRBV5-1 with TRBJ2-5, with D possibly being TRBD2 (6 bases). CDR3 length: 14 residues. The germline CDR1 and CDR2 sequences are SGHRS and YFSETQ. V lost 3 bases and J lost 1, with 10 bases in between. CDR3 in DNA: TGCGCCAGCAGCTCCGGGGGAATCCAAGAGACCCAGTACTTC. This sequence encodes CASSSGGIQETQYF.

The CDR3 reads CASSLSGTGNTIYF. The CDR3 DNA follows: TGTGCCAGCAGTTTATCAGGGACTGGAAACACCATATATTTT. V and J are TRBV12-3 or TRBV12-4 and TRBJ1-3; tentative D call: TRBD1 (5 bases). The CDR3 is 14 residues long. V lost 2 bases, J lost 2 bases, and 7 bases lay in between.

There are a few counts of this clonotype. The chain links TRBV4-1 to TRBJ2-2; D is perhaps TRBD2 (5 bases). The CDR3 consists of 14 residues. Germline V CDR1 and CDR2: MGHRA, YSYEKL. The germline V and J ends were trimmed by 4 bases and 7 bases, with 13 bases remaining between them. This CDR3 reads CASSPGKRYGELFF. CDR3 bases: TGCGCCAGCAGCCCCGGGAAGCGGTACGGGGAGCTGTTTTTT.

The J gene is TRBJ2-3, the V gene TRBV24-1; 10 bases agree with TRBD1. CDR1 is KGHDR, CDR2 SFDVKD, per germline. The CDR3 contains 15 residues. Trimming took 3 bases from V and 5 from J; bases not matched to a gene: 4. The CDR3: CATSDRQGAVDTQYF. CDR3 in DNA: TGTGCCACCAGTGATCGACAGGGGGCCGTAGATACGCAGTATTTT.

The chain recombines TRBV19 with TRBJ1-4; tentative D call: TRBD1 (6 bases). CDR1 is LNHDA and CDR2 is SQIVND in the germline V gene (reference sequence). Trimming pared 5 bases from V and 8 bases from J, leaving 15 bases between. The CDR3 is 14 amino acids. CDR3 sequence: CASSLQGPKEKLFF. CDR3 nucleotides: TGTGCCAGTAGTTTACAGGGCCCGAAGGAAAAACTGTTTTTT.

This clonotype appeared a few times. This chain connects TRBV7-9 to TRBJ2-2; D may be TRBD2 (6 bases). The CDR3 length is 18 residues. V was pared by 3 bases and J by 0 bases, with 17 bases between. Germline V gene sequence: CDR1 SEHNR, CDR2 FQNEAQ (reference sequence). CDR3 DNA sequence: TGTGCCAGCAGCTTCTTCCGCTGGACTACCGCGAACACCGGGGAGCTGTTTTTT. This encodes CASSFFRWTTANTGELFF.

In nucleotides, the CDR3 is TGCAGCGTTCAGGTCGGGGAGACCCAGTACTTC. Translation gives CSVQVGETQYF. The rearrangement links TRBV29-1 to TRBJ2-5; D unresolved. Between the trimmed V and J ends, which lost 5 bases and 5 bases, there was a span of 9 bases. This CDR3 region has 11 residues. CDR1 and CDR2 from the germline V gene are SQVTM and ANQGSEA.

The chain is built from TRBV4-1 and TRBJ2-7; D gene ambiguous. Deletions cut 4 bases from V and 11 bases from J, with 12 bases between. This CDR3 contains 11 residues. Germline V gene sequence: CDR1 MGHRA, CDR2 YSYEKL. The CDR3, as DNA: TGCGCCAGCAGCCGAGACGGCCAGAAGTACTTC. Amino acids: CASSRDGQKYF.

This clonotype has only a few counts. The chain combines TRBV24-1 with TRBJ2-7, with 10 positions matching TRBD1. J lost 5 bases, V lost 12 bases, and 9 bases had no gene match. Germline V lookup: CDR1 KGHDR, CDR2 SFDVKD. CDR3 length equals 13 residues. CDR3 region: CASQGQGSHEQYF. The CDR3 bases are TGTGCCTCCCAGGGACAGGGGTCCCACGAGCAGTACTTC.

The chain uses TRBV7-3 and TRBJ2-1; D unresolved. Germline V gene lookup returns CDR1 SGHTA and CDR2 FQGTGA. There are 14 residues in the CDR3. Trimming left V 5 bases short and J 6 bases short, with 14 bases between. The CDR3 DNA sequence: TGTGCCAGCAGCCCTAAACTGGCTAGCAATGAGCAGTTCTTC. Protein sequence: CASSPKLASNEQFF.

This clonotype was found a few times. V usage is TRBV7-3 and J usage is TRBJ2-1, with TRBD1 identical over 10 bases. V was clipped by 5 bases and J by 7 bases; unmatched bases: 8. The germline V gene encodes CDR1 SGHTA and CDR2 FQGTGA. CDR3 length: 15 residues. The CDR3 region has the DNA TGTGCCAGCAGCCCAGACAGGGGGCCCCTTAATGAGCAGTTCTTC. Translated, it gives CASSPDRGPLNEQFF.

By proportion, this clonotype is medium-sized. V and J are TRBV18 and TRBJ2-1, with D perhaps TRBD1 or TRBD2 (5 bases each). CDR1 and CDR2 (germline): KGHSH, LQKENI. V was pared by 3 bases and J by 2 bases, with 17 bases between. The CDR3 sequence is 17 residues long. Written as DNA, the CDR3 is TGTGCCAGCTCACCTCAGACCGGGACGGATCCCTACAATGAGCAGTTCTTC. Translated, it gives CASSPQTGTDPYNEQFF.

This clonotype was recorded a few times. The chain recombines TRBV5-1 with TRBJ2-7; D may be TRBD1 or TRBD2 (5 bases each). CDR3 size: 16 residues. With 1 base removed from V and 1 base from J, the gap between germline ends came to 15 bases. Germline lookup yields CDR1 SGHRS and CDR2 YFSETQ. This chain's CDR3 is CASSLLQRGASYEQYF. The CDR3 DNA follows: TGCGCCAGCAGCTTGCTGCAAAGGGGAGCTTCCTACGAGCAGTACTTC.

This chain links TRBV5-6 with TRBJ1-1; 9 nucleotides match TRBD1. The CDR3 has 17 residues. Germline V lookup: CDR1 SGHDT, CDR2 YYEEEE. V gave up 4 bases and J gave up 1 base; unmatched junction bases: 11. The CDR3 loop is CASSPAGQGFSNTEAFF. CDR3 nucleotide sequence: TGTGCCAGCAGCCCGGCAGGACAGGGGTTTTCGAACACTGAAGCTTTCTTT. The variable domain in full, with the rest retrieved from reference TRBV5-6 and TRBJ1-1, is DAGVTQSPTHLIKTRGQQVTLRCSPKSGHDTVSWYQQALGQGPQFIFQYYEEEERQRGNFPDRFSGHQFPNYSSELNVNALLLGDSALYLCASSPAGQGFSNTEAFFGQGTRLTVV.

The chain links TRBV2 to TRBJ1-5, with a tentative D call TRBD1 (6 bases). Trimming shortened V by 4 bases and J by 4 bases, and 8 bases separated the two germline ends. Germline lookup yields CDR1 SNHLY and CDR2 FYNNEI. The CDR3 spans 13 residues. CDR3 nucleotide sequence: TGTGCCAGCAGTGGACAGGCAAATCAGCCCCAGCATTTT. The encoded protein is CASSGQANQPQHF.

The CDR3 is CASTSPRRSYNEQFF. The CDR3 DNA reads as TGTGCCAGCACTTCCCCCAGGAGATCCTACAATGAGCAGTTCTTC. This sequence joins TRBV7-9 and TRBJ2-1; D is unclear. Between the trimmed V and J ends, which lost 7 bases and 1 base, there was a span of 14 bases. This CDR3 region has 15 residues. Germline V gives CDR1 SEHNR, CDR2 FQNEAQ (reference sequence).

This clonotype was seen more than once but under ten times. The chain employs TRBV7-9 and TRBJ2-1; TRBD2 matches 8 bases. The CDR3 is 16 amino acids. Germline V gives CDR1 SEHNR, CDR2 FQNEAQ (reference sequence). Germline trimming cut 5 bases from V and 0 bases from J; bases unmatched to any gene: 6. The CDR3 nucleotides are TGTGCCAGCAGCGATCGTCGGGGGGGCTCCTACAATGAGCAGTTCTTC. Protein sequence: CASSDRRGGSYNEQFF. Variable domain in full (rest from reference TRBV7-9 and TRBJ2-1): DTGVSQNPRHKITKRGQNVTFRCDPISEHNRLYWYRQTLGQGPEFLTYFQNEAQLEKSRLLSDRFSAERPKGSFSTLEIQRTEQGDSAMYLCASSDRRGGSYNEQFFGPGTRLTVL.

The chain employs TRBV14 and TRBJ2-2; TRBD2 matches at 9 bases. J lost 4 bases, V lost 0 bases, and 6 bases had no gene match. CDR3 length equals 17 residues. The V gene's germline CDR1 is SGHDN and CDR2 FVKESK. CDR3 protein: CASSQDWLAGSTGELFF. CDR3 in DNA: TGTGCCAGCAGCCAAGATTGGCTAGCGGGGTCCACCGGGGAGCTGTTTTTT.

The V gene is TRBV24-1, the J gene TRBJ1-1, with a tentative D call TRBD1 (6 bases). V was cut by 1 base and J by 7 bases, with 18 bases left in between. In germline, CDR1 is KGHDR, CDR2 SFDVKD. CDR3 length equals 16 residues. In DNA form, the CDR3 reads TGTGCCACCAGTGATTTATGGCAGGGGTGGAATGGTGAAGCTTTCTTT. Encoded protein: CATSDLWQGWNGEAFF.

This clonotype was observed many times. V and J are TRBV20-1 and TRBJ2-7; maybe TRBD1 (6 bases). Trimming shortened V by 6 bases and J by 1 base, and 10 bases separated the two germline ends. Germline assignment: CDR1 DFQATT and CDR2 SNEGSKA (reference sequence). The CDR3 is 12 amino acids. The CDR3 DNA sequence: TGCAGTGCCCTGACAGGTTCCTACGAGCAGTACTTC. Its translation is CSALTGSYEQYF.

This clonotype has just a few counts. The V call is TRBV2, the J call TRBJ2-5; D is perhaps TRBD1 (5 bases). In germline, CDR1 is SNHLY, CDR2 FYNNEI. The CDR3 length is 14 residues. V lost 2 bases and J 5 bases, leaving 12 bases between the germline ends. As DNA, the CDR3 is TGTGCCAGCAGTGAATTAAGACAGTCGGAGACCCAGTACTTC. This translates into CASSELRQSETQYF.

This clonotype turned up a few times. This chain uses TRBV10-3 with TRBJ2-5, with D possibly matching TRBD1 (5 bases). V was shortened by 6 bases and J by 2 bases, with 19 bases between the two germline ends. Germline V gene lookup returns CDR1 ENHRY and CDR2 SYGVKD. CDR3 length: 16 amino acids. CDR3 coding DNA: TGTGCCATCAGGAGCGACAGAGCAGACCGACAAGAGACCCAGTACTTC. Protein sequence: CAIRSDRADRQETQYF.